The subject of this entry is one T cell receptor (beta chain). This clonotype was seen repeatedly, ten times or more. This receptor's antigen is unknown. No base quality information exists; no much larger clone differs at one position. The CDR3 runs 13 residues from the cysteine to the phenylalanine. Only the CDR3 DNA stays, 39 bases, in frame from base 1. In the germline V gene, CDR1 corresponds to SGHAT and CDR2 to FQNNGV. V is cut by 1 base and J by 6 bases, and the space between the germline ends is 4 bases. The library was produced with 5' RACE. The sample was run on a NextSeq 500. To correct for sequencing error and PCR bias, the TCR library protocol tagged individual cDNA molecules with unique molecular identifiers. TCR alpha and beta chains were both sequenced, and the abundances of alpha and beta sequences in each sample were closely correlated with each other. The authors' analysis ran thus. Decombinator V4 was used to annotate TCR sequences for V gene, J gene and CDR3. TCRs were defined as expanded if a significant change between any two time points was detected under a Poisson model with p below 0.0001. TCR abundances were normalised to the total number of TCRs sequenced per sample and were expressed as counts per million. MAIT TCRs were defined by TRAV1-2 paired with TRAJ12, TRAJ20 or TRAJ33, and iNKT TCRs by TRAV10 paired with TRAJ18. VDJdb, accessed on 1 November 2021, was searched for TCRs annotated for CMV, EBV and SARS-CoV-2, and TCRs annotated for more than one antigen were excluded. TCRdb handled the public reads itself, with Q25 trimming in fastp and clone calling in MiXCR, and kept productive beta chains. Every CDR3 protein is listed once, alongside the most common genes and DNA of its rows. None of the V and J calls come from the authors' own analysis; TCRdb made them. This sample holds about 80,000 distinct CDR3 sequences; 9.5% to 15% were observed only once. Together, the top ten hold around 1.2% of the sample.

This was a case-control study nested in a cohort of healthcare workers in London, UK, who had nasopharyngeal swab PCR tests and blood samples taken every week. Healthcare workers were recruited between 23 and 31 March 2020, during the week of the UK lockdown, and were followed weekly for up to roughly 16 weeks. This entry comes from a study of early T cells in non-severe SARS-CoV-2 infection (dated by TCRdb to about 2021). Background on the whole study: Bulk RNA from unsorted whole blood was used for TCR sequencing, so alpha and beta chains could not be paired. On the study overall, not on this receptor specifically: VDJdb matching was skewed toward anti-spike CD8 responses and likely underestimated virus-specific expansions, missing private and CD4 specificities.

The chain couples TRBV11-2 to TRBJ1-6; the D gene is not confidently resolved. Sequences were obtained from whole blood. The TCR sequence derives from an adult who was a healthcare worker with PCR-confirmed SARS-CoV-2 infection or an uninfected control (not recorded which). The nucleotides are TGTGCCAGCAGCTTAGGGTTTAATTCACCCCTCCACTTT. It specifies CASSLGFNSPLHF.